This record covers a single TCR beta chain. The antigen remains unidentified. This sample was included in a study of cytomegalovirus exposure and HLA in healthy donors. Study information: Previous work identified some 120 million unique TCR beta sequences from 150 million to 200 million T cells. There were over 350 genotyped donors. Of these, 75% to 90% fell in the genetic ancestry cluster associated with self-reported Caucasian donors. Study findings and constraints: In most subjects, TCR beta sequences reportedly gave accurate predictions of HLA-A and HLA-B alleles. Sequencing probably produced one cluster of sequence variants that were highly shared.

Amplification used 60 Vbeta primers and 13 Jbeta primers. Method: immunoSEQ multiplex PCR; TCRdb's copy keeps in-frame clones and lacks some. The data contain over 150,000 clones, 84% of them seen just once; the ten biggest clones take up 4.8%. Germline V lookup: CDR1 SGHRS, CDR2 YFSETQ. V was cut by 8 bases and J by 9 bases, with 21 bases left in between. The CDR3 extends over 14 amino acids. The chain couples TRBV5-1 to TRBJ2-1; D may be TRBD2 (6 bases). Sequencing was done on a sample of PBMCs. The clonotype was recovered from a man younger than 30 in good health and CMV-seronegative. CDR3 loop: CASYRDFDLFEQFF. The CDR3, as DNA: TGCGCCAGTTACCGGGACTTTGACCTCTTTGAGCAGTTCTTC.